These 18 T cell receptor beta chains share one sample of origin, sequenced in a study of cytomegalovirus exposure and HLA in healthy donors. Primers included in the PCR were 60 Vbeta and 13 Jbeta primers. The protocol was immunoSEQ multiplex PCR, while the TCRdb copy is restricted to in-frame clones and leaves out a portion. The sample includes under 300,000 clones, roughly four fifths seen only once; the top ten take 7% to 9%. Sequenced sample: PBMCs. The source of these receptors is a woman aged 55-75 years in good health and CMV-seropositive.

The V gene is TRBV6-5, the J gene TRBJ1-2; a weak D match, TRBD1 (5 bases). The CDR3 consists of 13 residues. Trimming shortened V by 11 bases and J by 2 bases, and 15 bases separated the two germline ends. Germline V CDR1 and CDR2: MNHEY, SVGAGI. This CDR3 reads CACADGQNYGYTF. CDR3 nucleotides: TGTGCCTGCGCTGACGGACAAAACTATGGCTACACCTTC.

This clone was observed a few times. V gene TRBV2 combines with J gene TRBJ1-4; D perhaps matches TRBD1 (5 bases). V gave up 10 bases and J gave up 8 bases, with 17 bases separating them. Germline lookup yields CDR1 SNHLY and CDR2 FYNNEI. There are 13 residues in the CDR3. The CDR3 DNA reads as TGTGCCATCCTGAAAGGGGAAGCGGAAAAACTGTTTTTT. It translates to CAILKGEAEKLFF.

V is TRBV6-6 and J is TRBJ1-2, with D hard to call. CDR3 size: 11 residues. Germline V gives CDR1 MNHNY, CDR2 SVGAGI (reference sequence). Trimming removed 6 bases at V and 8 bases at J, with 10 bases between. The CDR3 protein is CASRRAEGYTF. The CDR3 DNA is TGTGCCAGCAGGAGGGCGGAAGGCTACACCTTC.

The chain uses TRBV6-1 and TRBJ2-1, with TRBD1 matching 9 bases. This CDR3 is built from 16 residues. CDR1 and CDR2 from the germline V gene are MNHNS and SASEGT. V gave up 4 bases and J gave up 3 bases; unmatched junction bases: 7. The CDR3 loop reads CASSGRDRARYNEQFF. The CDR3 coding sequence is TGTGCCAGCAGTGGACGGGACAGGGCCCGCTACAATGAGCAGTTCTTC.

CDR3 in amino acids: CASTDLGEQYF. CDR3 nucleotide sequence: TGTGCCAGCACCGATCTAGGCGAGCAGTACTTC. The chain is built from TRBV27 and TRBJ2-5, with D hard to call. The J call may not be correct, given that the DNA end is closer to TRBJ2-7. Germline V gene lookup returns CDR1 MNHEY and CDR2 SMNVEV (reference sequence). The length of the CDR3 is 11 residues.

This chain uses TRBV11-2 with TRBJ2-5; 7 positions agree with TRBD2. The V gene's germline CDR1 is SGHAT and CDR2 FQNNGV. CDR3 size: 15 residues. V gave up 5 bases and J gave up 5 bases; unmatched junction bases: 11. Here the CDR3 DNA reads TGTGCCAGCAGCCCTCGGACTAGACTGGAGGAGACCCAGTACTTC. Its translation: CASSPRTRLEETQYF.

The rearrangement links TRBV10-3 to TRBJ1-1; 7 bases match TRBD1. This CDR3 has 15 residues. Unmatched junction bases numbered 5, after V lost 2 bases and J lost 2 bases. Per the germline V gene, CDR1 is ENHRY and CDR2 is SYGVKD. In nucleotides, the CDR3 is TGTGCCATCAGTGAGGTTGCAGGGGGAAACACTGAAGCTTTCTTT. This sequence encodes CAISEVAGGNTEAFF.

As to this clone: The CDR3 carries no conserved terminal phenylalanine or tryptophan, so it likely arises from a read error. The chain links TRBV10-3 to TRBJ1-1; D remains unclear. Trimming stripped 4 bases from V and 5 bases from J, with 5 bases between. Germline V gene data show CDR1 as ENHRY and CDR2 as SYGVKD. CDR3 length: 11 residues. The CDR3 DNA follows: TGTGCCATCAGTGTGGGGACTGAAGCTTTCCTT. Amino acid sequence: CAISVGTEAFL.

The V and J genes are TRBV25-1 and TRBJ2-2; 8 nucleotides agree with TRBD1. The ends lost 3 bases at V and 3 bases at J; junction bases unmatched: 3. Germline V gives CDR1 MGHDK, CDR2 SYGVNS. The CDR3 runs 15 residues. The CDR3 is CASSDRGPDTGELFF. As DNA, the CDR3 is TGTGCCAGCAGTGACAGGGGGCCCGACACCGGGGAGCTGTTTTTT. Full variable domain (outside the CDR3, taken from reference TRBV25-1 and TRBJ2-2): EADIYQTPRYLVIGTGKKITLECSQTMGHDKMYWYQQDPGMELHLIHYSYGVNSTEKGDLSSESTVSRIRTEHFPLTLESARPSHTSQYLCASSDRGPDTGELFFGEGSRLTVL.

J is TRBJ2-4 and V is TRBV9, with a tentative D call TRBD2 (5 bases). The CDR3 has 15 residues. Germline CDR1 and CDR2: SGDLS and YYNGEE. Trimming removed 0 bases at V and 4 bases at J, with 11 bases between. The CDR3 reads CASSVVPGNKNIQYF. CDR3 bases: TGTGCCAGCAGCGTAGTCCCGGGGAATAAAAACATTCAGTACTTC. Full variable domain (outside the CDR3, taken from reference TRBV9 and TRBJ2-4): DSGVTQTPKHLITATGQRVTLRCSPRSGDLSVYWYQQSLDQGLQFLIQYYNGEERAKGNILERFSAQQFPDLHSELNLSSLELGDSALYFCASSVVPGNKNIQYFGAGTRLSVL.

The genes are TRBV5-5 and TRBJ2-2; D uncertain. V was trimmed by 0 bases and J by 4 bases, leaving 4 bases between them. The CDR3 contains 13 residues. CDR1 SGHKS and CDR2 YYEKEE come from the germline V gene (reference sequence). The CDR3 spells CASSLVATGELFF. The CDR3 DNA reads TGTGCCAGCAGCTTGGTGGCCACCGGGGAGCTGTTTTTT.

The rearrangement links TRBV6-5 to TRBJ2-4; 8 nucleotides align to TRBD2. This CDR3 comprises 15 residues. The germline V gene encodes CDR1 MNHEY and CDR2 SVGAGI. The V gene end was trimmed by 0 bases and the J gene end by 6 bases; junction bases not matched to a gene: 4. As DNA, the CDR3 is TGTGCCAGCAGTTACTCGATTGCGGGAGGAAACATTCAGTACTTC. Translation: CASSYSIAGGNIQYF.

This sequence joins TRBV2 and TRBJ1-5; TRBD1 matches 8 bases. This CDR3 is 15 amino acids long. Germline CDR1 is SNHLY and CDR2 is FYNNEI. With 6 bases clipped from V and 4 bases from J, the junction kept 8 bases outside the gene matches. DNA for the CDR3: TGTGCCAGCAGCTTGGGACAGGCTAAAAATCAGCCCCAGCATTTT. It encodes CASSLGQAKNQPQHF.

The chain recombines TRBV30 with TRBJ2-5; 10 nucleotides agree with TRBD2. Germline values: CDR1 GTSNPN, CDR2 SVGIG (reference sequence). J gave up 7 bases and V 0 bases, and 5 bases lay outside the gene matches. This CDR3 contains 14 residues. CDR3 loop: CAWSVSASGGTQYF. The DNA for the CDR3 is TGTGCCTGGAGTGTATCGGCTAGCGGGGGGACCCAGTACTTC.

This sequence joins TRBV14 and TRBJ2-7; 9 bases map to TRBD1. V shed 1 base and J 4 bases; nucleotides not matched to a gene: 2. The CDR3 totals 14 residues. Germline V gene lookup returns CDR1 SGHDN and CDR2 FVKESK. The CDR3 sequence: CASSQATGGYEQYF. The CDR3 bases are TGTGCCAGCAGCCAAGCGACAGGGGGGTACGAGCAGTACTTC.

The J gene is TRBJ2-2, the V gene TRBV5-6; weak D call: TRBD1 (6 bases). The CDR3 is 16 residues long. The V end was cut by 2 bases, the J end by 2 bases, with 13 bases between. Germline-derived CDR1 and CDR2 are SGHDT and YYEEEE. This CDR3 is CASSFPQGSNTGELFF. In nucleotides, the CDR3 is TGTGCCAGCAGCTTCCCCCAGGGGAGCAACACCGGGGAGCTGTTTTTT.

The genes are TRBV4-1 and TRBJ1-2; TRBD1 aligns across 9 bases. CDR1 MGHRA and CDR2 YSYEKL come from the germline V gene. V shed 6 bases and J 8 bases; nucleotides not matched to a gene: 13. The CDR3 covers 15 residues. In DNA form, the CDR3 reads TGCGCCAGCAGGCCTATAGGACAGGGGTTTAGGGGCTACACCTTC. As protein: CASRPIGQGFRGYTF.

V usage is TRBV9 and J usage is TRBJ2-7; 8 nucleotides align to TRBD1. This CDR3 contains 15 residues. V lost 0 bases and J lost 4; bases outside the gene matches: 6. Germline V gene lookup returns CDR1 SGDLS and CDR2 YYNGEE. CDR3 nucleotides: TGTGCCAGCAGCGTAGGCACAGGGGGTGATTACGAGCAGTACTTC. This sequence encodes CASSVGTGGDYEQYF.